This T cell receptor beta chain was recorded in a study of PD-L1 blockade in urothelial cancer. Libraries were prepared by immunoSEQ multiplex PCR; TCRdb keeps only in-frame clonotypes and omits some of them. The table has tens of thousands of clones, 90% seen once. Looked up from germline, CDR1 is SNHLY and CDR2 is FYNNEI. The V end lost 6 bases, the J end lost 0 bases, and 15 bases lay between the germline ends. The CDR3 length is 16 residues. The time point was: pretreatment peripheral blood. V is TRBV2 and J is TRBJ1-3; D is perhaps TRBD1 (6 bases). This receptor was identified in a man in his fifties or sixties with urothelial cancer. Source: PBMCs, taken around atezolizumab (anti-PD-L1) treatment. The CDR3 nucleotides are TGTGCCAGCAGCCCTCGGACAGTCACCTCTGGAAACACCATATATTTT. Its translation is CASSPRTVTSGNTIYF.